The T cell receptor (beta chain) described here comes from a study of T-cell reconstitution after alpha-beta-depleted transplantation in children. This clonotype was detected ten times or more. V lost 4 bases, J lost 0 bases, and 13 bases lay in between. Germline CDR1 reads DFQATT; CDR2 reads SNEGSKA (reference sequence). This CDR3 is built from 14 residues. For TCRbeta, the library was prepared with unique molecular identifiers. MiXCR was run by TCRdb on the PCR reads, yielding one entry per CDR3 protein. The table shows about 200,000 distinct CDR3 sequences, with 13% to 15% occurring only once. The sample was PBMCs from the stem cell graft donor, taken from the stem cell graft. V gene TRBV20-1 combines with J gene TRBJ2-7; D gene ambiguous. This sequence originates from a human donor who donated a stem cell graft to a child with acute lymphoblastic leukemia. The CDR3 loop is CSATGYTNSYEQYF. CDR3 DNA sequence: TGCAGTGCTACAGGTTATACGAACTCCTACGAGCAGTACTTC.